The 5 T cell receptor beta chains given below trace back to one sample, sequenced in a study of low-dose radiotherapy and immunotherapy resistance in tumors. The time point is: after trial treatment. Treatment given: LDRT plus nivolumab, ipilimumab, low-dose cyclophosphamide and aspirin (RACIN trial). TRAV- and TRBV-specific primers primed first-strand cDNA, covering alpha and beta chains. TCR amplification involved 20 PCR cycles with a constant-region primer and V-primer adapter. TCRdb reprocessed the reads with MiXCR, giving one entry per CDR3 protein. The sample holds approximately 84,000 distinct CDR3 sequences, under 20% seen once. Specimen: PBMCs, collected after low-dose radiotherapy plus immunotherapy. All receptors derive from a male donor with prostate cancer.

This clonotype was detected many times. V is TRBV20-1 and J is TRBJ1-2; 8 nucleotides match TRBD1. Per germline, CDR1 DFQATT and CDR2 SNEGSKA (reference sequence). The V gene end was trimmed by 3 bases and the J gene end by 2 bases; junction bases not matched to a gene: 5. This CDR3 is 14 amino acids long. The CDR3 here is CSASTQGANYGYTF. The CDR3 nucleotides are TGCAGTGCTAGCACCCAGGGGGCAAACTATGGCTACACCTTC.

About this clonotype itself: One base separates it from a far larger clone, so it is likely a read error. The rearrangement uses TRBV21-1 and TRBJ2-1. TRBV21-1 is an annotated pseudogene. The CDR3 is 15 residues long. The CDR3 region is CASSFKRPTQETQFF. CDR3 DNA: TGTGCCAGCAGCTTCAAGAGACCCACCCAAGAGACCCAGTTCTTC.

This clonotype was recorded at least ten times. The chain uses TRBV29-1 and TRBJ2-1; TRBD2 agrees at 15 bases. The V and J ends lost 7 bases and 4 bases, in that order; junction bases with no gene match: 8. The CDR3 sequence is 16 residues long. Germline V gives CDR1 SQVTM, CDR2 ANQGSEA. CDR3 in amino acids: CSARGLAGGPYNEQFF. DNA for the CDR3: TGCAGCGCCCGGGGACTAGCGGGAGGCCCTTACAATGAGCAGTTCTTC.

The chain is built from TRBV11-3 and TRBJ2-1; either TRBD1 or TRBD2 may fit D (5 bases each). The length of the CDR3 is 14 residues. V shed 5 bases and J shed 8 bases, with 16 bases lying between them. Per germline, CDR1 SGHNT and CDR2 YENEEA. The CDR3 sequence is CASSQRGPRDEQFF. As DNA, the CDR3 is TGTGCCAGCAGCCAGAGGGGACCACGGGATGAGCAGTTCTTC.

This clonotype was seen at least ten times. The chain recombines TRBV19 with TRBJ2-2, with D possibly matching TRBD2 (7 bases). Per the germline V gene, CDR1 is LNHDA and CDR2 is SQIVND (reference sequence). The ends were cut back, 8 bases at V and 4 bases at J, with 20 bases in the middle. The length of the CDR3 is 16 residues. The CDR3 spells CASFPWGGGITGELFF. In DNA form, the CDR3 reads TGTGCCAGTTTCCCGTGGGGGGGGGGCATCACCGGGGAGCTGTTTTTT.